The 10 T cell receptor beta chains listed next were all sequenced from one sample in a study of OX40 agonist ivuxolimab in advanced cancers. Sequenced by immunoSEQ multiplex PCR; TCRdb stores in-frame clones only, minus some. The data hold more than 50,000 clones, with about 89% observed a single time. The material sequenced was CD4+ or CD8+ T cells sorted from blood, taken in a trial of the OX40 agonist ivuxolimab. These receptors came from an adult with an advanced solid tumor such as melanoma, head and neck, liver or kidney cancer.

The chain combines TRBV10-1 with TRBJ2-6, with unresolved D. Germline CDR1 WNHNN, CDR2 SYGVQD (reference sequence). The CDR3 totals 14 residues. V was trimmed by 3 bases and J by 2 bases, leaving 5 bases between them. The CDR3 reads CASSETAGANVLTF. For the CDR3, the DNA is TGCGCCAGCAGTGAAACAGCTGGGGCCAACGTCCTGACTTTC.

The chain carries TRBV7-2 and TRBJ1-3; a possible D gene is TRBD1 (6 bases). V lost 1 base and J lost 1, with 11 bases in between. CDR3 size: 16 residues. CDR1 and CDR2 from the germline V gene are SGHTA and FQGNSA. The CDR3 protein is CASSLGQARSGNTIYF. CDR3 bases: TGTGCCAGCAGCTTAGGACAGGCACGGTCTGGAAACACCATATATTTT.

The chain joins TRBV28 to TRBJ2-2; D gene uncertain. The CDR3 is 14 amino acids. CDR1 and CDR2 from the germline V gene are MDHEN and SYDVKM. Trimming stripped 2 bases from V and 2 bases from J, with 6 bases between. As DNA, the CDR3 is TGTGCCAGCAGTTTAATGGGAAACACCGGGGAGCTGTTTTTT. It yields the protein CASSLMGNTGELFF. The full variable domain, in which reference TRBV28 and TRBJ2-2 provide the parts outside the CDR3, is DVKVTQSSRYLVKRTGEKVFLECVQDMDHENMFWYRQDPGLGLRLIYFSYDVKMKEKGDIPEGYSVSREKKERFSLILESASTNQTSMYLCASSLMGNTGELFFGEGSRLTVL.

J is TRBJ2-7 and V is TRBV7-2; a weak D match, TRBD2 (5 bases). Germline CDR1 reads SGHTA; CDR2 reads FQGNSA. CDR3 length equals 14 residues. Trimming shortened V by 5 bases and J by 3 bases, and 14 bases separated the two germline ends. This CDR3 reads CASSPSWRGYEQYF. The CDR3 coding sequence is TGTGCCAGCAGCCCTAGCTGGAGAGGCTACGAGCAGTACTTC.

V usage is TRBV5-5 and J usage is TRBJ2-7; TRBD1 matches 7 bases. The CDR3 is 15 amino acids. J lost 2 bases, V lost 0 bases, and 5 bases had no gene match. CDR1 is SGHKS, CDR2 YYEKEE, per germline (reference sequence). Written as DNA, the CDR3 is TGTGCCAGCAGCTTGGAAGGGGGCCCTACCTACGAGCAGTACTTC. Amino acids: CASSLEGGPTYEQYF.

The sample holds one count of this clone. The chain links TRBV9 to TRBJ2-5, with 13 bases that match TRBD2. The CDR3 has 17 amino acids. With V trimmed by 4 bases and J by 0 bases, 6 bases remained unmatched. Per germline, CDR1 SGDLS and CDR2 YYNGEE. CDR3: CASSPTGLAGNQETQYF. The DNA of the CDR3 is TGTGCCAGCAGCCCCACGGGACTAGCGGGGAACCAAGAGACCCAGTACTTC.

The CDR3 loop is CASSIDGRAGSPLHF. CDR3 sequence (DNA): TGTGCCAGTAGTATAGATGGACGAGCGGGTTCACCCCTCCACTTT. The gene calls are TRBV19 and TRBJ1-6; D ambiguous. V lost 0 bases to trimming and J lost 9 bases, with 12 bases between them. The CDR3 length is 15 residues. Per germline, CDR1 LNHDA and CDR2 SQIVND (reference sequence). Full variable domain (missing parts from reference TRBV19 and TRBJ1-6): DGGITQSPKYLFRKEGQNVTLSCEQNLNHDAMYWYRQDPGQGLRLIYYSQIVNDFQKGDIAEGYSVSREKKESFPLTVTSAQKNPTAFYLCASSIDGRAGSPLHFGNGTRLTVT.

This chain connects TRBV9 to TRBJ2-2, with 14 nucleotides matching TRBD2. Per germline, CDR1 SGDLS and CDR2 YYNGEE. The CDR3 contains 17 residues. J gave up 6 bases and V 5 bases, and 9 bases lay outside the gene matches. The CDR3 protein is CASSFSGTSGSSGELFF. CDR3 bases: TGTGCCAGCAGTTTCAGCGGGACTAGCGGGAGTTCCGGGGAGCTGTTTTTT. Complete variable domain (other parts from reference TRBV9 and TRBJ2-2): DSGVTQTPKHLITATGQRVTLRCSPRSGDLSVYWYQQSLDQGLQFLIQYYNGEERAKGNILERFSAQQFPDLHSELNLSSLELGDSALYFCASSFSGTSGSSGELFFGEGSRLTVL.

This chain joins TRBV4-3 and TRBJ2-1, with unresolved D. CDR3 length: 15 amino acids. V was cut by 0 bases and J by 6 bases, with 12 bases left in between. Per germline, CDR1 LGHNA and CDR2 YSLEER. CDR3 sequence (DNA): TGCGCCAGCAGCCAAGAACGCCACTGGGTCAATGAGCAGTTCTTC. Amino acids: CASSQERHWVNEQFF.

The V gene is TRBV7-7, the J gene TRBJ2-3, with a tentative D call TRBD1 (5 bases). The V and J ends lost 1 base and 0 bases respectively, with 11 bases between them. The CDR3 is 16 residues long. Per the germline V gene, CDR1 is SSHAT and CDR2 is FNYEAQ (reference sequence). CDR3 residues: CASSLVAGSSTDTQYF. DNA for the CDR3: TGTGCCAGCAGCTTAGTGGCAGGGTCTAGCACAGATACGCAGTATTTT.